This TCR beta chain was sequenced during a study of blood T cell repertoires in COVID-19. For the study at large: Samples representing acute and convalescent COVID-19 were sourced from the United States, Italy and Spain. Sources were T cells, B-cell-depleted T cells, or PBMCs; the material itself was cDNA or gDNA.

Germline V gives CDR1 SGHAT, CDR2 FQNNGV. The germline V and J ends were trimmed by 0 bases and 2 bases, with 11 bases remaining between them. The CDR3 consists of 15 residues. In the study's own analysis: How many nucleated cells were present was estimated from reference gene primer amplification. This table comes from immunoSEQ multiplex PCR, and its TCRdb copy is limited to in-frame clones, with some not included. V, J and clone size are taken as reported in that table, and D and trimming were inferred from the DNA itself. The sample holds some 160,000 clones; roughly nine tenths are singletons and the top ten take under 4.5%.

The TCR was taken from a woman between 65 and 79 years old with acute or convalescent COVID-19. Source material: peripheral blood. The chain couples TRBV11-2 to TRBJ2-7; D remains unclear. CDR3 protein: CASSLEFGSTYEQYF. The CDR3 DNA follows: TGTGCCAGCAGCTTAGAATTTGGCAGTACCTACGAGCAGTACTTC. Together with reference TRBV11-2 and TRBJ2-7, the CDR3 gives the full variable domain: EAGVAQSPRYKIIEKRQSVAFWCNPISGHATLYWYQQILGQGPKLLIQFQNNGVVDDSQLPKDRFSAERLKGVDSTLKIQPAKLEDSAVYLCASSLEFGSTYEQYFGPGTRLTVT.